This is a list of T cell receptor beta chains from one sample in a study of blood T cell repertoires in COVID-19. This table comes from immunoSEQ multiplex PCR, and its TCRdb copy is limited to in-frame clones, with some not included. The sample records 150,000 to 200,000 clones, about 72% being singletons. Sequenced: PBMCs or T cells enriched from blood (not recorded which). These receptors originate from a woman aged 45-60 years who had recovered from COVID-19. CDR3s include the opening cysteine and the closing phenylalanine or tryptophan. Each record gives: D gene, V gene, clone size, J gene, CDR3 protein, CDR3 DNA. A D gene is named only where the DNA matches it firmly. Size tells how often a clone was seen (once, few, many) or the class of an expanded clone, and some rows leave it out.

-	TRBV28	-	TRBJ2-3	CASSSFRLADTYTQYF	TGTGCCAGCAGTAGCTTTAGGCTAGCAGATACGTATACGCAGTATTTT
TRBD1	TRBV12-3/TRBV12-4	few	TRBJ2-7	CASSTGGRLEQYF	TGTGCCAGCAGTACAGGGGGCAGGCTCGAGCAGTACTTC
TRBD1	TRBV27	-	TRBJ1-4	CASSSGQEGYEKLFF	TGTGCCAGCAGTTCTGGACAGGAGGGGTATGAAAAACTGTTTTTT
-	TRBV6-5	-	TRBJ2-7	CASMGLVNSYEQYF	TGTGCCAGCATGGGGCTAGTTAACTCCTACGAGCAGTACTTC
TRBD2	TRBV9	-	TRBJ2-5	CASSVAGLAGETQYF	TGTGCCAGCAGCGTAGCGGGACTAGCGGGAGAGACCCAGTACTTC
-	TRBV2	-	TRBJ2-3	CASLESGGIPGDTQYF	TGTGCCAGTCTCGAAAGTGGCGGGATTCCAGGAGATACGCAGTATTTT
-	TRBV30	once	TRBJ2-2	CAWSRGTGELFF	TGTGCCTGGAGCCGAGGCACCGGGGAGCTGTTTTTT
-	TRBV2	-	TRBJ2-2	CASSSGPSLLGELFF	TGTGCCAGCAGTTCCGGGCCTAGCCTTCTAGGGGAGCTGTTTTTT
TRBD1	TRBV5-1	-	TRBJ2-7	CASREPGQGTYEQYF	TGCGCCAGCAGGGAACCGGGACAGGGAACCTACGAGCAGTACTTC
-	TRBV27	few	TRBJ1-5	CASRYRGNQPQHF	TGTGCCAGCAGGTACAGGGGCAATCAGCCCCAGCATTTT
TRBD2	TRBV28	-	TRBJ2-7	CASSLVWGGSSYEQYF	TGTGCCAGCAGTTTAGTCTGGGGCGGGAGCTCCTACGAGCAGTACTTC
TRBD1	TRBV5-5	-	TRBJ2-7	CASSQPGTGSYEQYF	TGTGCCAGCAGCCAACCGGGGACAGGGAGTTACGAGCAGTACTTC
TRBD2	TRBV4-1	-	TRBJ2-1	CASSQTSRGTSGSSYNEQFF	TGCGCCAGCAGCCAAACTTCCCGGGGGACTAGCGGGAGCTCCTACAATGAGCAGTTCTTC
-	TRBV10-2	many	TRBJ1-1	CASIDGQRGYTEAFF	TGCGCCAGCATAGATGGACAGAGGGGGTACACTGAAGCTTTCTTT
-	TRBV7-2	-	TRBJ2-5	CASSLGPGGGRETQYF	TGTGCCAGCAGCTTAGGTCCCGGAGGGGGCCGTGAGACCCAGTACTTC
-	TRBV9	-	TRBJ2-3	CASSVAGQRADTQYF	TGTGCCAGCAGCGTAGCTGGGCAGCGGGCAGATACGCAGTATTTT
-	TRBV3-1/TRBV3-2	once	TRBJ1-4	CASSSIAANEKLFF	TGTGCCAGCAGTTCGATAGCAGCGAATGAAAAACTGTTTTTT
-	TRBV19	-	TRBJ1-2	CASTKTAGIDDGYTF	TGTGCCAGTACCAAAACGGCGGGAATCGACGATGGCTACACCTTC
-	TRBV30	-	TRBJ2-7	CALEDPGEGPEQYF	TGTGCCTTGGAGGACCCCGGCGAAGGGCCTGAGCAGTACTTC
-	TRBV28	-	TRBJ2-6	CASINSGANVLTF	TGTGCCAGCATCAACTCTGGGGCCAACGTCCTGACTTTC
-	TRBV7-2	-	TRBJ1-1	CASSLALWPQNTEAFF	TGTGCCAGCAGCTTAGCGCTTTGGCCCCAGAACACTGAAGCTTTCTTT
TRBD1	TRBV24-1	-	TRBJ2-2	CATSGQGLSGELFF	TGTGCCACCAGTGGACAGGGTTTGTCCGGGGAGCTGTTTTTT
TRBD2	TRBV9	-	TRBJ2-7	CASSPTSGSTDYEQYF	TGTGCCAGCAGCCCAACTAGCGGGAGCACGGATTACGAGCAGTACTTC
-	TRBV6-2/TRBV6-3	-	TRBJ1-6	CASSAVSSYNSPLHF	TGTGCCAGCAGCGCCGTTAGCTCCTATAATTCACCCCTCCACTTT
-	TRBV27	-	TRBJ1-5	CASSLRESNQPQHF	TGTGCCAGCAGTTTACGGGAAAGCAATCAGCCCCAGCATTTT
TRBD1	TRBV5-1	-	TRBJ2-1	CASSRSTGGSYNEQFF	TGCGCCAGCAGCCGATCGACAGGGGGCTCCTACAATGAGCAGTTCTTC
-	TRBV6-1	-	TRBJ1-2	CASSEFVAGYGYTF	TGTGCCAGCAGTGAATTTGTGGCAGGCTATGGCTACACCTTC
TRBD2	TRBV19	-	TRBJ2-6	CASSTVTSGTFSGANVLTF	TGTGCCAGTAGTACAGTGACTAGCGGGACGTTTTCTGGGGCCAACGTCCTGACTTTC
TRBD2	TRBV2	-	TRBJ2-2	CASSDWIAGAGELFF	TGTGCCAGCAGTGATTGGATAGCGGGAGCCGGGGAGCTGTTTTTT
-	TRBV4-1	-	TRBJ2-1	CATKLGVNDNEQFF	TGCGCCACTAAGTTAGGGGTGAACGACAATGAGCAGTTCTTC
-	TRBV27	once	TRBJ2-7	CASSFAGQGTYEQYF	TGTGCCAGCAGTTTCGCCGGCCAGGGGACCTACGAGCAGTACTTC
TRBD1	TRBV19	-	TRBJ1-2	CASIGLAGTGEPYTF	TGTGCCAGTATTGGGCTGGCCGGGACAGGAGAGCCTTACACCTTC
-	TRBV5-1	-	TRBJ1-6	CASRSGVYNSPLHF	TGCGCCAGCCGGTCGGGAGTGTATAATTCACCCCTCCACTTT
TRBD2	TRBV30	-	TRBJ2-7	CAWRIAGGYYEQYF	TGTGCCTGGAGAATAGCGGGAGGGTATTACGAGCAGTACTTC
TRBD1	TRBV7-6	-	TRBJ2-2	CASATGASDTGELFF	TGTGCCAGCGCGACAGGGGCCTCTGACACCGGGGAGCTGTTTTTT
-	TRBV15	-	TRBJ1-4	CATSRDEATGEGEKLFF	TGTGCCACCAGCAGAGATGAAGCTACAGGCGAAGGGGAAAAACTGTTTTTT
-	TRBV9	-	TRBJ2-7	CASSPVGLSYEQYF	TGTGCCAGCAGTCCCGTTGGCCTCTCCTACGAGCAGTACTTC
-	TRBV7-3	-	TRBJ2-7	CASRLRGDASYEQYF	TGTGCCAGCCGCCTCAGGGGGGACGCCTCCTACGAGCAGTACTTC
-	TRBV20-1	-	TRBJ2-1	CSARPQLEQFF	TGCAGTGCTAGACCCCAACTTGAGCAGTTCTTC
TRBD1	TRBV5-1	-	TRBJ1-6	CASSRGQGDNSPLHF	TGCGCCAGCAGCAGAGGACAGGGGGATAATTCACCCCTCCACTTT
TRBD2	TRBV3-1/TRBV3-2	few	TRBJ2-7	CASSQAGGNEQYF	TGTGCCAGCAGCCAAGCGGGAGGCAACGAGCAGTACTTC
-	TRBV5-4	-	TRBJ1-4	CASSLGGLTTNEKLFF	TGTGCCAGCAGCTTAGGGGGATTGACGACTAATGAAAAACTGTTTTTT
-	TRBV5-1	once	TRBJ2-3	CASSPRSSTDTQYF	TGCGCCAGCAGCCCCAGGTCGAGCACAGATACGCAGTATTTT
TRBD1	TRBV28	-	TRBJ1-5	CASSSPGQGRSNQPQHF	TGTGCCAGCAGTTCCCCCGGACAGGGCCGAAGCAATCAGCCCCAGCATTTT
TRBD1	TRBV18	once	TRBJ2-2	CASSPPSRGREGELFF	TGTGCCAGCTCACCACCTTCCAGGGGGCGCGAGGGGGAGCTGTTTTTT
-	TRBV29-1	-	TRBJ2-3	CSVSSTGSTDTQYF	TGCAGCGTTAGCTCCACGGGGAGCACAGATACGCAGTATTTT
TRBD1	TRBV28	-	TRBJ2-2	CASGQGRRVTGELFF	TGTGCCAGCGGACAGGGAAGGCGCGTCACCGGGGAGCTGTTTTTT
TRBD1	TRBV28	-	TRBJ1-5	CASSQGGQPQHF	TGTGCCAGCAGCCAGGGGGGTCAGCCCCAGCATTTT
-	TRBV5-1	-	TRBJ2-3	CASSYDRRPDTQYF	TGCGCCAGCAGCTACGACAGGAGGCCAGATACGCAGTATTTT
TRBD1	TRBV24-1	-	TRBJ2-6	CATSDPQGARSGANVLTF	TGTGCCACCAGTGACCCACAGGGGGCGCGATCTGGGGCCAACGTCCTGACTTTC